This passage covers 6 T cell receptor beta chains from one sample sequenced in a study of cytomegalovirus exposure and HLA in healthy donors. Vbeta (60) and Jbeta (13) primers were used in the PCR. Produced via immunoSEQ multiplex PCR; TCRdb's table is partial and in-frame only. This sample has about 150,000 clones, with around 10% found just once. The specimen was PBMCs. These receptors came from a male donor in good health and CMV-seronegative.

This clone was observed a handful of times. The chain links TRBV4-3 to TRBJ1-1; TRBD1 might be the D (5 bases). CDR1 LGHNA and CDR2 YSLEER come from the germline V gene. The CDR3 has 14 amino acids. Trimming removed 7 bases from V and 1 base from J, with 13 bases in between. Here the CDR3 DNA reads TGCGCCAGCAACATCAGGGATAGGAACACTGAAGCTTTCTTT. This translates into CASNIRDRNTEAFF.

The chain links TRBV28 to TRBJ1-2; 10 bases agree with TRBD1. Germline lookup yields CDR1 MDHEN and CDR2 SYDVKM. Trimming took 5 bases from V and 8 from J; bases not matched to a gene: 14. The CDR3 spans 16 residues. The DNA for the CDR3 is TGTGCCAGCAGTCCTAGACAGGGGGCATGGGTTAGGGGCTACACCTTC. This encodes CASSPRQGAWVRGYTF.

This CDR3 reads CASSQQRGEGHYNEQFF. The CDR3 DNA reads TGCGCCAGCAGCCAACAGAGGGGAGAGGGACATTACAATGAGCAGTTCTTC. J is TRBJ2-1 and V is TRBV4-1, with a tentative D call TRBD1 (6 bases). This CDR3 is 17 amino acids long. The germline CDR1 and CDR2 sequences are MGHRA and YSYEKL. The V end lost 2 bases, the J end lost 4 bases, and 18 bases lay between the germline ends.

This clone was found a few times. The chain recombines TRBV11-3 with TRBJ2-2; 8 bases fit TRBD2. There are 16 residues in the CDR3. V lost 5 bases, J lost 5 bases, and 10 bases stayed unmatched. The germline CDR1 and CDR2 sequences are SGHNT and YENEEA. The CDR3 sequence: CASSARGGARTGELFF. Here the CDR3 DNA reads TGTGCCAGCAGCGCCCGGGGGGGGGCGCGGACCGGGGAGCTGTTTTTT.

This clone was found a few times. This chain connects TRBV6-1 to TRBJ1-5; D not certain. The CDR3 loop spans 16 amino acids. The ends were cut back, 3 bases at V and 4 bases at J, with 16 bases in the middle. Germline CDR1 MNHNS, CDR2 SASEGT. The CDR3 DNA reads TGTGCCAGCAGTGAGTTGTGGCAGGCGGGGAATCAGCCCCAGCATTTT. Its translation: CASSELWQAGNQPQHF.

The chain carries TRBV10-3 and TRBJ1-4; D might be TRBD1 (6 bases). The CDR3 covers 14 residues. Between the trimmed V and J ends, which lost 0 bases and 8 bases, there was a span of 10 bases. The germline CDR1 and CDR2 sequences are ENHRY and SYGVKD. The CDR3 region is CAISESNQGEKLFF. CDR3 sequence (DNA): TGTGCCATCAGTGAGTCGAACCAGGGGGAAAAACTGTTTTTT.